These 15 T cell receptor beta chains were all obtained from the same sample, sequenced in a study of T cell clones after liver transplantation. Alloreactive TCRbeta sequences came from sequencing proliferating CFSE-low cells in the MLR. These receptors are not linked to any known antigen. TCRdb's copy holds only in-frame clones and misses some; the assay was immunoSEQ multiplex PCR. The sample yields several thousand clones, 35% to 50% seen once. What was sequenced was CD4+ T cells from cultured PBMCs. These receptors were collected from a human patient who received a liver transplant. Some of these T cells may belong to the graft donor.

This clone was observed a few times. V gene TRBV28 combines with J gene TRBJ2-5, with D hard to call. CDR1 and CDR2 from the germline V gene are MDHEN and SYDVKM. This CDR3 contains 11 residues. Trimming removed 2 bases at V and 4 bases at J, with 2 bases between. CDR3 sequence: CASSLLETQYF. In DNA form, the CDR3 reads TGTGCCAGCAGTTTACTAGAGACCCAGTACTTC.

V gene TRBV19 combines with J gene TRBJ2-5, with 7 bases identical to TRBD1. V dropped 7 bases and J dropped 1; count of bases not matched to a gene: 6. Germline CDR1 reads LNHDA; CDR2 reads SQIVND (reference sequence). The CDR3 has 14 amino acids. The CDR3, as DNA: TGTGCCAGTACGGACAGGTCCTTCCAAGAGACCCAGTACTTC. It specifies CASTDRSFQETQYF. Filled out from reference TRBV19 and TRBJ2-5, the complete variable domain reads DGGITQSPKYLFRKEGQNVTLSCEQNLNHDAMYWYRQDPGQGLRLIYYSQIVNDFQKGDIAEGYSVSREKKESFPLTVTSAQKNPTAFYLCASTDRSFQETQYFGPGTRLLVL.

Concerning this clone: The sample carries other DNA sequences with the same CDR3. This chain connects TRBV28 to TRBJ1-5, with 7 nucleotides matching TRBD1. There are 17 residues in the CDR3. Germline CDR1 is MDHEN and CDR2 is SYDVKM. V shed 2 bases and J 4 bases; nucleotides not matched to a gene: 11. CDR3 residues: CASSLPGGGTVNQPQHF. As DNA, the CDR3 is TGTGCCAGCAGTTTACCCGGCGGGGGGACAGTTAATCAGCCCCAGCATTTT.

This clone was seen a handful of times. The rearrangement joins TRBV5-6 to TRBJ1-2; no reliable D call. This CDR3 is 13 amino acids long. Trimming stripped 4 bases from V and 1 base from J, with 8 bases between. Germline-derived CDR1 and CDR2 are SGHDT and YYEEEE. CDR3 residues: CASSDDYNYGYTF. The CDR3 coding sequence is TGTGCCAGCAGCGATGATTATAACTATGGCTACACCTTC.

There are a few counts of this clone. The chain joins TRBV6-1 to TRBJ2-2; no definite D call. Between the trimmed V and J ends, which lost 8 bases and 0 bases, there was a span of 7 bases. The length of the CDR3 is 13 residues. CDR1 and CDR2 from the germline V gene are MNHNS and SASEGT. CDR3 in DNA: TGTGCCAGCGTACTGCCGAACACCGGGGAGCTGTTTTTT. This gives the protein CASVLPNTGELFF.

The sample holds a few counts of this clone. The chain uses TRBV27 and TRBJ2-2, with 8 bases identical to TRBD1. Losses at the gene ends were 5 bases for V and 3 bases for J; bases not matched to a gene: 11. The CDR3 spans 17 residues. Germline-derived CDR1 and CDR2 are MNHEY and SMNVEV (reference sequence). The CDR3 spells CASSNYRGFLDTGELFF. The CDR3 DNA sequence: TGTGCCAGCAGTAATTACAGGGGGTTCTTGGACACCGGGGAGCTGTTTTTT.

In this sample, this clone is medium-sized. The chain employs TRBV5-1 and TRBJ1-4; D is uncertain. The CDR3 has 14 amino acids. With 4 bases removed from V and 5 bases from J, the gap between germline ends came to 12 bases. CDR1 and CDR2 (germline): SGHRS, YFSETQ. The CDR3 DNA is TGCGCCAGCAGCCGGCTCCAGTTCAATGAAAAACTGTTTTTT. This sequence encodes CASSRLQFNEKLFF.

By share of the sample, this clone is medium-sized. The chain recombines TRBV11-3 with TRBJ2-3; D ambiguous. Per the germline V gene, CDR1 is SGHNT and CDR2 is YENEEA. CDR3 length: 14 amino acids. V lost 0 bases, J lost 2 bases, and 6 bases lay in between. CDR3 coding DNA: TGTGCCAGCAGCTTAGAGCCTACCACAGATACGCAGTATTTT. It codes for CASSLEPTTDTQYF.

This clone is labeled medium-sized. CDR3 nucleotide sequence: TGTGCCAGCAGTCCAATCATGAACACTGAAGCTTTCTTT. Translating it yields CASSPIMNTEAFF. V gene TRBV6-6 combines with J gene TRBJ1-1; D is undetermined. The V end was cut by 5 bases, the J end by 0 bases, with 7 bases between. The CDR3 has 13 residues. Looked up from germline, CDR1 is MNHNY and CDR2 is SVGAGI (reference sequence).

V usage is TRBV2 and J usage is TRBJ2-5; 14 nucleotides match TRBD2. The ends lost 4 bases at V and 4 bases at J; junction bases unmatched: 2. CDR1 is SNHLY and CDR2 is FYNNEI in the germline V gene. This CDR3 is 15 amino acids long. The CDR3 protein is CASSAGLAGGETQYF. CDR3 in DNA: TGTGCCAGCAGTGCCGGACTAGCGGGGGGAGAGACCCAGTACTTC.

On this clone: This could be a read error, since a much larger clone is one nucleotide away. J is TRBJ2-3 and V is TRBV20-1; D is unresolved. Trimming cost V 7 bases and J 1 base, with 6 bases left between them. Germline loops: CDR1 DFQATT, CDR2 SNEGSKA (reference sequence). The CDR3 totals 11 residues. CDR3 nucleotide sequence: TGCAGTGTCCCCGGCACAGATACGCAGTATTTT. Translated, it gives CSVPGTDTQYF.

The chain uses TRBV7-2 and TRBJ2-7; D not certain. There are 13 residues in the CDR3. The ends were cut back, 5 bases at V and 2 bases at J, with 10 bases in the middle. Germline CDR1 and CDR2: SGHTA and FQGNSA. CDR3 loop: CASSHDPTYEQYF. CDR3 bases: TGTGCCAGCAGCCACGACCCAACCTACGAGCAGTACTTC.

This clone was counted a few times. The rearrangement joins TRBV6-6 to TRBJ1-5; maybe TRBD1 (6 bases). Germline CDR1 MNHNY, CDR2 SVGAGI (reference sequence). V lost 7 bases to trimming and J lost 9 bases, with 16 bases between them. The CDR3 loop spans 13 amino acids. The CDR3 DNA reads as TGTGCCAGCACCCAAACCCAGGGGCTGCCCCAGCATTTT. This codes for CASTQTQGLPQHF.

The chain joins TRBV11-2 to TRBJ1-1; D unclear. Germline CDR1 reads SGHAT; CDR2 reads FQNNGV. V shed 2 bases and J shed 6 bases, with 10 bases lying between them. The CDR3 totals 13 residues. The CDR3 spells CASSLFKASEAFF. In nucleotides, the CDR3 is TGTGCCAGCAGCTTATTTAAGGCGTCTGAAGCTTTCTTT.

This clone is medium-sized within its sample. The rearrangement joins TRBV7-6 to TRBJ2-2; D perhaps matches TRBD1 (6 bases). The V gene's germline CDR1 is SGHVS and CDR2 FNYEAQ. V lost 5 bases to trimming and J lost 6 bases, with 16 bases between them. The CDR3 runs 15 residues. For the CDR3, the DNA is TGTGCCAGCAGCGTAAGGGGGAGTAGCGCCGGGGAGCTGTTTTTT. It encodes CASSVRGSSAGELFF.